This TCR beta chain comes out of a study of early T cells in non-severe SARS-CoV-2 infection. The CDR3 has 13 residues. CDR1 is MNHNY, CDR2 SVGAGI, per germline (reference sequence). V was clipped by 5 bases and J by 6 bases, with 10 bases between them. Individual cDNA molecules received unique molecular identifiers during library preparation. TCRdb independently ran MiXCR on the 5' RACE reads; one entry per CDR3 protein. The repertoire holds fewer than 100,000 distinct CDR3 sequences, with roughly 9.6% as singletons. The chain combines TRBV6-6 with TRBJ2-2, with D possibly TRBD2 on 5 matching bases. The sequence was obtained from an adult who was a healthcare worker with PCR-confirmed SARS-CoV-2 infection or an uninfected control (not recorded which). Sequencing was carried out using whole blood. As DNA, the CDR3 is TGTGCCAGCAGTGCCTTGGAGGCCGGGGAGCTGTTTTTT. Translation: CASSALEAGELFF.